These 12 T cell receptor beta chains came from one sample sequenced in a study of blood T cell repertoires in COVID-19 (dated by TCRdb to about 2020). The receptor library was made with the immunoSEQ multiplex PCR assay. This is the immuneACCESS table as TCRdb keeps it, with only in-frame sequences that have V and J called. A part of the clones is gone; compared with another copy, unresolved V genes explain less than half, and the rest is unexplained. The sample profile shows under 95,000 clones; 90% to 95% of them were found once. Of the sample, less than 5% is held by the ten largest clones. Sequencing was performed on peripheral blood. The receptors were sampled from a woman aged 45-65 years in a cohort sampled during active COVID-19.

This chain connects TRBV7-3 to TRBJ1-4; no definite D call. CDR3 length: 13 residues. V gave up 10 bases and J gave up 7 bases, with 16 bases separating them. Germline values: CDR1 SGHTA, CDR2 FQGTGA. As DNA, the CDR3 is TGTGCCACAACCATTCCCGCGGGTGAAAAACTGTTTTTT. Its protein is CATTIPAGEKLFF. Complete variable domain (other parts from reference TRBV7-3 and TRBJ1-4): GAGVSQTPSNKVTEKGKYVELRCDPISGHTALYWYRQSLGQGPEFLIYFQGTGAADDSGLPNDRFFAVRPEGSVSTLKIQRTERGDSAVYLCATTIPAGEKLFFGSGTQLSVL.

This rearrangement joins TRBV30 to TRBJ2-7; maybe TRBD2 (7 bases). From germline, CDR1 is GTSNPN and CDR2 SVGIG (reference sequence). The CDR3 loop spans 14 amino acids. Trimming left V 6 bases short and J 2 bases short, with 17 bases between. The CDR3 sequence is CACPAGDTAYEQYF. The CDR3 DNA is TGTGCCTGCCCTGCGGGGGACACAGCCTACGAGCAGTACTTC.

J is TRBJ2-5 and V is TRBV12-3 or TRBV12-4; perhaps TRBD1 as D (6 bases). The CDR3 extends over 13 amino acids. V dropped 5 bases and J dropped 5 bases, with 12 bases sitting between them. In nucleotides, the CDR3 is TGTGCCAGCAGTCTCGAGGGGGTGGAGACCCAGTACTTC. It encodes CASSLEGVETQYF.

The rearrangement joins TRBV6-5 to TRBJ2-7; TRBD2 aligns across 7 bases. This CDR3 region has 13 residues. The V gene end was trimmed by 2 bases and the J gene end by 13 bases; junction bases not matched to a gene: 11. CDR1 is MNHEY, CDR2 SVGAGI, per germline. For the CDR3, the DNA is TGTGCCAGCAGTTACCCTCTAGCGGCCCGGTTTTACTTC. Protein sequence: CASSYPLAARFYF.

The gene calls are TRBV6-5 and TRBJ2-5; 7 bases align to TRBD1. CDR3 length: 15 residues. With V trimmed by 6 bases and J by 2 bases, 9 bases remained unmatched. Looked up from germline, CDR1 is MNHEY and CDR2 is SVGAGI. CDR3 sequence: CASSATGTVQETQYF. The CDR3 coding sequence is TGTGCCAGCAGCGCAACCGGGACAGTACAAGAGACCCAGTACTTC.

This clone was detected once. The chain joins TRBV19 to TRBJ2-3, with D maybe TRBD2 (5 bases). The CDR3 is 12 amino acids. Per germline, CDR1 LNHDA and CDR2 SQIVND (reference sequence). The V and J ends lost 5 bases and 7 bases respectively, with 10 bases between them. DNA of the CDR3: TGTGCCAGTAGTTTGGACTCTCATACGCAGTATTTT. Its translation: CASSLDSHTQYF. Full variable domain (missing parts from reference TRBV19 and TRBJ2-3): DGGITQSPKYLFRKEGQNVTLSCEQNLNHDAMYWYRQDPGQGLRLIYYSQIVNDFQKGDIAEGYSVSREKKESFPLTVTSAQKNPTAFYLCASSLDSHTQYFGPGTRLTVL.

The CDR3 region has the DNA TGTGCCAGCAAATTGGGGACTAGCGACGATGAGCAGTTCTTC. This encodes CASKLGTSDDEQFF. The chain carries TRBV5-4 and TRBJ2-1; 10 bases map to TRBD2. J was trimmed by 8 bases and V by 6 bases; bases with no gene match: 8. This CDR3 region has 14 residues. Germline V gene sequence: CDR1 SGHNT, CDR2 YYREEE (reference sequence).

V is TRBV7-8 and J is TRBJ2-2, with 9 bases matching TRBD2. The V gene end was trimmed by 3 bases and the J gene end by 3 bases; junction bases not matched to a gene: 5. The CDR3 has 16 amino acids. Germline CDR1 and CDR2: SGHVS and FQNEAQ. The CDR3 sequence: CASSFPPSGDTGELFF. CDR3 DNA sequence: TGTGCCAGCAGCTTTCCTCCTAGCGGGGACACCGGGGAGCTGTTTTTT.

The chain couples TRBV12-3 or TRBV12-4 to TRBJ2-7; D gene unclear. There are 13 residues in the CDR3. V gave up 0 bases and J gave up 5 bases, with 8 bases separating them. CDR3 region: CASSLAGSHEQYF. DNA for the CDR3: TGTGCCAGCAGTTTAGCGGGCAGCCACGAGCAGTACTTC.

The chain combines TRBV3-1 (or the pseudogene TRBV3-2) with TRBJ1-6, with D tentatively TRBD1 (6 bases). Germline V gene data show CDR1 as LGHDT and CDR2 as YNNKEL (reference sequence). The CDR3 extends over 13 amino acids. The ends were cut back, 3 bases at V and 10 bases at J, with 10 bases in the middle. The CDR3 region is CASSQNRVSPLHF. The CDR3 DNA is TGTGCCAGCAGCCAGAACAGGGTATCACCCCTCCACTTT.

The chain employs TRBV6-5 and TRBJ2-3; D call uncertain. The CDR3 is made up of 15 amino acids. V lost 2 bases to trimming and J lost 0 bases, with 9 bases between them. Germline CDR1 and CDR2: MNHEY and SVGAGI. The CDR3 DNA reads TGTGCCAGCAGTTACGGTGGCAGAAGCACAGATACGCAGTATTTT. Translation gives CASSYGGRSTDTQYF.

This clone has only one observation. Here the CDR3 DNA reads TGTGCCAGCAGCTTGACGGAGAACTATGGCTACACCTTC. As protein: CASSLTENYGYTF. The gene calls are TRBV5-4 and TRBJ1-2, with D uncertain. Per the germline V gene, CDR1 is SGHNT and CDR2 is YYREEE (reference sequence). CDR3 length: 13 residues. V shed 1 base and J shed 2 bases, with 6 bases lying between them.